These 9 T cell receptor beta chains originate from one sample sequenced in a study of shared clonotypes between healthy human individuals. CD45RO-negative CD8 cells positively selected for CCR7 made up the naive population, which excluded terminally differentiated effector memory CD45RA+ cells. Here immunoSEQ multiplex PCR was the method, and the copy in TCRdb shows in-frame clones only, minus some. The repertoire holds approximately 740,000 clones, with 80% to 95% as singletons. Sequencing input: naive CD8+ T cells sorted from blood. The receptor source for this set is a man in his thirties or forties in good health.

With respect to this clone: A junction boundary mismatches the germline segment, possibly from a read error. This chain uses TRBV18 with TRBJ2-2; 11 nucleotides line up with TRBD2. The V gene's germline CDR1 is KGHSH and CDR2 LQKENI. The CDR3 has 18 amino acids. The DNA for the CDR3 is TGTGCCAGCCCACCAGGGCTAGCGGGGGGAAAGAACACCGGGGAGCTGTTTTTT. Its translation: CASPPGLAGGKNTGELFF.

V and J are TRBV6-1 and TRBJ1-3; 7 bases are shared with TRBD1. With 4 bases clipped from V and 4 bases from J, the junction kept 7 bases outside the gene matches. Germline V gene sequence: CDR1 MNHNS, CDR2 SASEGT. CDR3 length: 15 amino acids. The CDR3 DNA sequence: TGTGCCAGCAGTGCTGACAGGGTGTCCGGAAACACCATATATTTT. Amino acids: CASSADRVSGNTIYF.

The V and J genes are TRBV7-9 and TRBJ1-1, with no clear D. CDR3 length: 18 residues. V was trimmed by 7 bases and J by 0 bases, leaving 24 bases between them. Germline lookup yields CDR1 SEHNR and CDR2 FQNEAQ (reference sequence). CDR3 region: CASIPGSGSYGMNTEAFF. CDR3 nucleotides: TGTGCCAGCATACCTGGGTCGGGGTCCTATGGGATGAACACTGAAGCTTTCTTT.

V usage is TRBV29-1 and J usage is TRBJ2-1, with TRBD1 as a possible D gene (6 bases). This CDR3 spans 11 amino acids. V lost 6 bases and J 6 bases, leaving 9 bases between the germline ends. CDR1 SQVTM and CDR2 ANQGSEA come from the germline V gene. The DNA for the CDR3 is TGCAGCGTAAACAGGGTCAATGAGCAGTTCTTC. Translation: CSVNRVNEQFF.

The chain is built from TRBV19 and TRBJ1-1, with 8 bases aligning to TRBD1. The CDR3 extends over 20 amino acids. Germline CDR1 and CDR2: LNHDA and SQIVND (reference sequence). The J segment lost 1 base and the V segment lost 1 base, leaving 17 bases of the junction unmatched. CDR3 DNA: TGTGCCAGTAGTATAGTTTTGTGGCCCCTGGAAGGACAGGGGAACACTGAAGCTTTCTTT. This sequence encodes CASSIVLWPLEGQGNTEAFF.

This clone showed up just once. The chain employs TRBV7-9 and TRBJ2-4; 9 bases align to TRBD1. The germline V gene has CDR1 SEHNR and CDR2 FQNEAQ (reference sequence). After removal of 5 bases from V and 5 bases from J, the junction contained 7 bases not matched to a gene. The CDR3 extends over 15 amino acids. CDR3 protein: CASSEPDRGENIQYF. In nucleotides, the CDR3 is TGTGCCAGCAGCGAACCGGACAGGGGTGAAAACATTCAGTACTTC.

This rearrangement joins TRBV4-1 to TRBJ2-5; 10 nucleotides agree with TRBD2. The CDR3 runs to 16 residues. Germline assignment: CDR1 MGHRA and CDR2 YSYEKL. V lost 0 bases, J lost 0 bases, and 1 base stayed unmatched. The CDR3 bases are TGCGCCAGCAGCCAAGACGGACTAGCGGACCAAGAGACCCAGTACTTC. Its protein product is CASSQDGLADQETQYF.

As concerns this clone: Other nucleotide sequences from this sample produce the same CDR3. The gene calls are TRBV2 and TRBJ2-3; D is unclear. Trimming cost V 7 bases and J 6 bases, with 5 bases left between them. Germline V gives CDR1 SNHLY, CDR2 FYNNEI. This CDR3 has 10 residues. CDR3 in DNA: TGTGCCAGCAACGGGGATACGCAGTATTTT. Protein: CASNGDTQYF.

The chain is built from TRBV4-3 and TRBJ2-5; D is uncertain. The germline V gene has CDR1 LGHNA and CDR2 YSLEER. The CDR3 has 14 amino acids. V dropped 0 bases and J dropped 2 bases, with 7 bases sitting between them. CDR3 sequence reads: CASSQDYGQETQYF. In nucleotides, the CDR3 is TGCGCCAGCAGCCAAGATTACGGTCAAGAGACCCAGTACTTC.